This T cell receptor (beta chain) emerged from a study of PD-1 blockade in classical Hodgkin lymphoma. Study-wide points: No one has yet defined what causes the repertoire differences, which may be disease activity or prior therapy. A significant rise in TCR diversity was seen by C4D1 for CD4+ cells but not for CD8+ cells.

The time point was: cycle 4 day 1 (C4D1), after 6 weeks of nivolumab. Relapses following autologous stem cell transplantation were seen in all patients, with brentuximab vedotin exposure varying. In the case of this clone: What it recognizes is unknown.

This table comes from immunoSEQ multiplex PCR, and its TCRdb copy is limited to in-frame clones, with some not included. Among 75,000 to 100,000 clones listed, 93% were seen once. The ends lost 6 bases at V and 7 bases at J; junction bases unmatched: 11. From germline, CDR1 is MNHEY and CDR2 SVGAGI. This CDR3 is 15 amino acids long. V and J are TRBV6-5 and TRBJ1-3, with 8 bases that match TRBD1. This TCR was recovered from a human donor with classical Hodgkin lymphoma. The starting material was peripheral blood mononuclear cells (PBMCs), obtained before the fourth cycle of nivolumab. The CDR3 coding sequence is TGTGCCAGCAGGGATACAGGGGGAATAGGTAACACCATATATTTT. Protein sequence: CASRDTGGIGNTIYF.